A selection of T cell receptor beta chains follows, all from one sample in a study of T cells in Graves' hyperthyroidism and ophthalmopathy. One entry per CDR3 protein results from TCRdb running MiXCR on the multiplex PCR reads. The table shows some 460,000 distinct CDR3 sequences, with 15% to 19% occurring only once. The sequenced sample consisted of blood. Every receptor here comes from a woman aged 18-29 years with Graves' hyperthyroidism. Both conserved end residues are part of each CDR3. Expanded clones are given a class, and other clones once, few, many or no size at all.

>14|TRBV7-6|TRBJ1-1|many
CASSSTLGNTEAFF
>14|TRBV3-1|TRBJ2-1|many
CASSQGWAADEQFF
>14|TRBV2|TRBJ1-4|many
CASSGGEFIEKLFF
>16|TRBV6-1|TRBJ2-3|NA
CASTTSGRAGRDTQYF
>15|TRBV28|TRBJ2-6|few
CASSRTGAGANVLTF
>15|TRBV19|TRBJ2-7|many
CASSTTGLSSYEQYF
>15|TRBV5-6|TRBJ2-3|few
CASSFDRGLTDTQYF
>14|TRBV2|TRBJ1-2|many
CASSEQGSGYGYTF
>13|TRBV7-2|TRBJ2-2|few
CASSSLGVGELFF
>13|TRBV6-2/TRBV6-3|TRBJ1-1|many
CASSYLGGTEAFF
>13|TRBV2|TRBJ1-2|many
CASRRGYSDGYTF
>14|TRBV7-2|TRBJ1-1|many
CASSSFPDRTEAFF
>15|TRBV7-6|TRBJ2-1|many
CASSPQSTVSNEQFF
>14|TRBV7-9|TRBJ2-3|NA
CASSSTSGPDTQYF
>16|TRBV6-5|TRBJ2-1|many
CASSSMDRSSYNEQFF
>13|TRBV20-1|TRBJ1-1|NA
CSARDPLTTEAFF
>12|TRBV2|TRBJ2-5|many
CASRGGAATQYF
>15|TRBV18|TRBJ1-6|NA
CASSVGQGAYSPLHF
>14|TRBV20-1|TRBJ1-5|many
CGEGKLYADQPQHF
>12|TRBV4-2|TRBJ2-7|many
CASSAGGDEQYF
>17|TRBV19|TRBJ2-1|NA
CASSQGRIRTSGGEQFF
>13|TRBV7-9|TRBJ1-1|many
CASSSPVGTEAFF
>14|TRBV6-1|TRBJ1-5|many
CASSEYRGNQPQHF
>16|TRBV6-1|TRBJ2-4|many
CASGYLGQGSKNIQYF
>15|TRBV11-2|TRBJ2-3|many
CASSTEGQGGFTQYF
>15|TRBV14|TRBJ1-1|many
CASSLPTVGTGEAFF